This TCR beta chain emerged from a study of response to subunit inactivated influenza vaccine. The CDR3 is made up of 15 amino acids. Unmatched junction bases numbered 6, after V lost 6 bases and J lost 4 bases. Each CDR3 protein gets one entry after TCRdb re-called the RT-PCR reads with MiXCR. The sample consists of 450,000 to 550,000 distinct CDR3 sequences, about 25% of them appearing once. The material sequenced was CD4+ T cells sorted from PBMCs, taken 4 to 6 days after vaccination. The source is a man aged 50 to 59 who received an inactivated influenza vaccine. This chain joins TRBV12-3 or TRBV12-4 and TRBJ2-2, with 9 bases aligning to TRBD1. The CDR3 DNA sequence: TGTGCCAGCAGCTACAGGGGGCTCTTCACCGGGGAGCTGTTTTTT. Translation gives CASSYRGLFTGELFF.